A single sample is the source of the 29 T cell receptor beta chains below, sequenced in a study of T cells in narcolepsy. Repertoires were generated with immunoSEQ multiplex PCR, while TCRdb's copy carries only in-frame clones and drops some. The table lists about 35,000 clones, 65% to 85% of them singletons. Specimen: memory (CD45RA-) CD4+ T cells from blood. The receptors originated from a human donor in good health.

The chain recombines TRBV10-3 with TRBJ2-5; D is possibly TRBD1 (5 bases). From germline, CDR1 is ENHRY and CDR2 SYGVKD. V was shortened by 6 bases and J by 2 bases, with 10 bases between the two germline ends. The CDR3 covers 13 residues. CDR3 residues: CAISLQGQETQYF. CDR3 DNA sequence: TGTGCCATCAGCCTTCAGGGTCAAGAGACCCAGTACTTC.

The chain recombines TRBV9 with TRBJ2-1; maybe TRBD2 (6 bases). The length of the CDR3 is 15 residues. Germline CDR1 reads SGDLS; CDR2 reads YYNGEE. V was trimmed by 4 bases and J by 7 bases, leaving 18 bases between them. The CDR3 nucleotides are TGTGCCAGCAGCCCTCCGGGACTCCGAATTAATGAGCAGTTCTTC. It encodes CASSPPGLRINEQFF. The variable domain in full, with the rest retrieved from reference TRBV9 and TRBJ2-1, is DSGVTQTPKHLITATGQRVTLRCSPRSGDLSVYWYQQSLDQGLQFLIQYYNGEERAKGNILERFSAQQFPDLHSELNLSSLELGDSALYFCASSPPGLRINEQFFGPGTRLTVL.

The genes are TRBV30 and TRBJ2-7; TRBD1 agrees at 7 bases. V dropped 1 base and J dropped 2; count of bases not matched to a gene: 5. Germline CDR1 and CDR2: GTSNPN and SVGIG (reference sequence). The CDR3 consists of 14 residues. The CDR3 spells CAWSGQGGTYEQYF. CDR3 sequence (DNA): TGTGCCTGGAGTGGACAGGGTGGAACCTACGAGCAGTACTTC.

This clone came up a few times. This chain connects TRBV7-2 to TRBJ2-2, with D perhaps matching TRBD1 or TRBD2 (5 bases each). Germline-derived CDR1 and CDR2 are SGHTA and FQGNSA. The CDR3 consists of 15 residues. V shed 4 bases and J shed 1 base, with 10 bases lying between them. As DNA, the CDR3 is TGTGCCAGCAGCTCGAGGGGATTGAACACCGGGGAGCTGTTTTTT. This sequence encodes CASSSRGLNTGELFF.

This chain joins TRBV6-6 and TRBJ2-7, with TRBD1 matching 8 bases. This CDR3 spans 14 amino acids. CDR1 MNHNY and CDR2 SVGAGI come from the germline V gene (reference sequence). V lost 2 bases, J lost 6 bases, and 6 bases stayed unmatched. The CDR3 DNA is TGTGCCAGCAGTTACGGGACAGGCCTAGGCGAGCAGTACTTC. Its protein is CASSYGTGLGEQYF.

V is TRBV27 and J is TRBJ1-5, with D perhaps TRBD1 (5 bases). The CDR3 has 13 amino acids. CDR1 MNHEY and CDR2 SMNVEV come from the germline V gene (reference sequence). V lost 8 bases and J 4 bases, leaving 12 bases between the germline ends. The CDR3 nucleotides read TGTGCCAGCGCCCCTGGGGCAAATCAGCCCCAGCATTTT. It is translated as CASAPGANQPQHF.

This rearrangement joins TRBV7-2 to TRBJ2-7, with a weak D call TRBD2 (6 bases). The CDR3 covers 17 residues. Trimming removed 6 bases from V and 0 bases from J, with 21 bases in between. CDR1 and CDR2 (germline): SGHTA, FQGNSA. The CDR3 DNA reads TGTGCCAGCAGTAAGCGACCGGGGGTCAAGAGCTCCTACGAGCAGTACTTC. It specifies CASSKRPGVKSSYEQYF.

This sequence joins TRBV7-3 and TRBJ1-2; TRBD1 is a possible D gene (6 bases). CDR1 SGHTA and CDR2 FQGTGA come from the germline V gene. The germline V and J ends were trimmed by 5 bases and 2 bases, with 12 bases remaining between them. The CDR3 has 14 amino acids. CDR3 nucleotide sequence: TGTGCCAGCAGCCTCGGGACAAACAACTATGGCTACACCTTC. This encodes CASSLGTNNYGYTF.

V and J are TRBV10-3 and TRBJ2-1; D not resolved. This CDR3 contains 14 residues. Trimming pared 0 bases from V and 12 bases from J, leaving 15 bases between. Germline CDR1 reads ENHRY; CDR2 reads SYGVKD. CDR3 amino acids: CAISESSFPQVQFF. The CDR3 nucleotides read TGTGCCATCAGTGAGTCTAGTTTCCCACAAGTGCAGTTCTTC.

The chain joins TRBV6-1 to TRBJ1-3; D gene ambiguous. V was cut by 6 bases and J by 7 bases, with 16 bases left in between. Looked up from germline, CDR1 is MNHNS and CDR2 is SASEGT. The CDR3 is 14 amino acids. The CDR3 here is CASSLGYGLNTIYF. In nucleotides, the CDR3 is TGTGCCAGCAGCCTCGGGTACGGACTCAACACCATATATTTT.

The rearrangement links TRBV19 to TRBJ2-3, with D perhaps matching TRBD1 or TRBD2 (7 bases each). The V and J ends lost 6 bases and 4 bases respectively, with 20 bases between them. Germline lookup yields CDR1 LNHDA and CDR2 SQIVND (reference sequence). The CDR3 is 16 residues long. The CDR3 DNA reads TGTGCCAGTAGCGGGTCCGGGGAGGGGGCCGCAGATACGCAGTATTTT. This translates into CASSGSGEGAADTQYF.

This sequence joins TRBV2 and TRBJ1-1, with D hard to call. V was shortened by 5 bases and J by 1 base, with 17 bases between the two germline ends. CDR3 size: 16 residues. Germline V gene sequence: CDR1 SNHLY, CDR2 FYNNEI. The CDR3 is CASSYNSHPPNTEAFF. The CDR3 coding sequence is TGTGCCAGCAGTTACAACTCCCACCCACCGAACACTGAAGCTTTCTTT.

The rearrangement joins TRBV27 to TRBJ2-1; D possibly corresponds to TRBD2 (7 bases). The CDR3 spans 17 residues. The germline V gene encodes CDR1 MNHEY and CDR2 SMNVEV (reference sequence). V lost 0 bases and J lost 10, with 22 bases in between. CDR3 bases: TGTGCCAGCAGTTTATCCTTCCCGGGGCGGGGGCCGGTGGAGCAGTTCTTC. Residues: CASSLSFPGRGPVEQFF.

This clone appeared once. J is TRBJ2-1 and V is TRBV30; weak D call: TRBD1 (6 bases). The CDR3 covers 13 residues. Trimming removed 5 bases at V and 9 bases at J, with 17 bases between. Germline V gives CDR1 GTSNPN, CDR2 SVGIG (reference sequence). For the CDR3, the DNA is TGTGCCTGGGACCAAACCACAGGGAGTGAGCAGTTCTTC. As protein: CAWDQTTGSEQFF. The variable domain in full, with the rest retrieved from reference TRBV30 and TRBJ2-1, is SQTIHQWPATLVQPVGSPLSLECTVEGTSNPNLYWYRQAAGRGLQLLFYSVGIGQISSEVPQNLSASRPQDRQFILSSKKLLLSDSGFYLCAWDQTTGSEQFFGPGTRLTVL.

CDR3 bases: TGCGCCAGCCGCCCATATGAAACCACTGAAGCTTTCTTT. As protein: CASRPYETTEAFF. V is TRBV5-1 and J is TRBJ1-1; D unresolved. Trimming took off 7 bases at V and 4 bases at J, with 14 bases between the two ends. CDR3 length equals 13 residues. Germline V CDR1 and CDR2: SGHRS, YFSETQ.

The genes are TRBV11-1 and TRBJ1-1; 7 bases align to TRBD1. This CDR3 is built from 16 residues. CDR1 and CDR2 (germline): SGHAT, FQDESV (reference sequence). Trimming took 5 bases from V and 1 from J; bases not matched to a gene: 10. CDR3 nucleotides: TGTGCCAGCAGCCCGCAGGGGGTCAAAAAGAACACTGAAGCTTTCTTT. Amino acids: CASSPQGVKKNTEAFF.

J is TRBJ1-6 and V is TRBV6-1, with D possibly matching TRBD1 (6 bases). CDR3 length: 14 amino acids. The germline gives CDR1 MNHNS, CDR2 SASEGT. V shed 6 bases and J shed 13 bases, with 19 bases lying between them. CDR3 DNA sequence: TGTGCCAGCAGGCCTACAGGGATGACGGCGCCCCTCCACTTT. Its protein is CASRPTGMTAPLHF.

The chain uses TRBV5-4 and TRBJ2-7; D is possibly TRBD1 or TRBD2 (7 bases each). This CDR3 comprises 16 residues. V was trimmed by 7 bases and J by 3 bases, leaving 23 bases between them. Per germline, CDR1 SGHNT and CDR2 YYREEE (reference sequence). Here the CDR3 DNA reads TGTGCCAGCGGGGACAGAGGACTAGTCGGTATCTACGAGCAGTACTTC. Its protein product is CASGDRGLVGIYEQYF. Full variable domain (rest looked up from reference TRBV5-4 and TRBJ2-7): ETGVTQSPTHLIKTRGQQVTLRCSSQSGHNTVSWYQQALGQGPQFIFQYYREEENGRGNFPPRFSGLQFPNYSSELNVNALELDDSALYLCASGDRGLVGIYEQYFGPGTRLTVT.

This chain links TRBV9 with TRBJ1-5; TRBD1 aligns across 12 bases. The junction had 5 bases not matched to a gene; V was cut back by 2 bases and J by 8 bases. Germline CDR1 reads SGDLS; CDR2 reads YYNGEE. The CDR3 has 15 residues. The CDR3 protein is CASSVSGQGAEPQHF. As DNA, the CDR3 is TGTGCCAGCAGCGTCTCGGGACAGGGGGCTGAGCCCCAGCATTTT.

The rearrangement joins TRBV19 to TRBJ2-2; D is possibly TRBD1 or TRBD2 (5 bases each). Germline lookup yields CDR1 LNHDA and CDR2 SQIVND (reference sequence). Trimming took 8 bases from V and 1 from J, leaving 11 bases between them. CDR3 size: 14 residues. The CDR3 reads CASRRDGNTGELFF. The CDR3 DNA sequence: TGTGCCAGTCGAAGGGACGGGAACACCGGGGAGCTGTTTTTT.

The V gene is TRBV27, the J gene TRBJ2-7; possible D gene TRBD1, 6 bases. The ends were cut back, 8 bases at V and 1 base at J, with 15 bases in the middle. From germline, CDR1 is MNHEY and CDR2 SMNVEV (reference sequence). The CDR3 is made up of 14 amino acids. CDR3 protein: CASWQGTLSYEQYF. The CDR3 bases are TGTGCCAGCTGGCAGGGGACCTTATCCTACGAGCAGTACTTC.

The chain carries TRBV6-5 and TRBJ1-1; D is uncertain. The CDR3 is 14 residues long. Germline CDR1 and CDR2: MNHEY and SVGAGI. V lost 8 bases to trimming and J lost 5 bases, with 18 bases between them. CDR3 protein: CASGWMGRATEAFF. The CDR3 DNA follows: TGTGCCAGCGGGTGGATGGGAAGGGCGACTGAAGCTTTCTTT.

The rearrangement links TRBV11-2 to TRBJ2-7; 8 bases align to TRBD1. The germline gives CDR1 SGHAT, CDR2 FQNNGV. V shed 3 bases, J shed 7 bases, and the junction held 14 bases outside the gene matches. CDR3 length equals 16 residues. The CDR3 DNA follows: TGTGCCAGCAGCTTCCCAGTACAGGGGGGCCTCAGAGAGCAGTACTTC. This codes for CASSFPVQGGLREQYF.

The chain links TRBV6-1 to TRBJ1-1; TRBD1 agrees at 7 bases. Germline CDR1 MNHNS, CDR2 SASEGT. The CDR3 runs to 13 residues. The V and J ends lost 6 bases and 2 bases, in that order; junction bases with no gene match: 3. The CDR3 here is CASSRQGNTEAFF. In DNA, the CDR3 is TGTGCCAGCAGCCGACAGGGAAACACTGAAGCTTTCTTT.

The CDR3, as DNA: TGCACCAGCAGCCCGACTAGCGGGGGGCCGAGACCTTACAATGAGCAGTTCTTC. It codes for CTSSPTSGGPRPYNEQFF. This chain uses TRBV1 with TRBJ2-1; the table's D call TRBD2 went unverified against the DNA. TRBV1 represents a pseudogene. The CDR3 totals 18 residues.

The CDR3 reads CASSSSDVFPYEQYF. CDR3 coding DNA: TGTGCCAGCAGTTCATCTGATGTGTTTCCCTACGAGCAGTACTTC. The V call is TRBV6-6, the J call TRBJ2-7; D gene unclear. CDR3 size: 15 residues. Trimming took 4 bases from V and 2 from J, leaving 15 bases between them. Looked up from germline, CDR1 is MNHNY and CDR2 is SVGAGI (reference sequence).

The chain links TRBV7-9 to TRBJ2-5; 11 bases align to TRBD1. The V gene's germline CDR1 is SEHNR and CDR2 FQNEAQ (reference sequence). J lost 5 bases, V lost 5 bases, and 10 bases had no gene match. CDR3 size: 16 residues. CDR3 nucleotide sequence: TGTGCCAGCAGCCGATCCGGACAGGGGGCGAGGGAGACCCAGTACTTC. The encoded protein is CASSRSGQGARETQYF. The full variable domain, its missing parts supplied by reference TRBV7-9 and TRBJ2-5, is DTGVSQNPRHKITKRGQNVTFRCDPISEHNRLYWYRQTLGQGPEFLTYFQNEAQLEKSRLLSDRFSAERPKGSFSTLEIQRTEQGDSAMYLCASSRSGQGARETQYFGPGTRLLVL.

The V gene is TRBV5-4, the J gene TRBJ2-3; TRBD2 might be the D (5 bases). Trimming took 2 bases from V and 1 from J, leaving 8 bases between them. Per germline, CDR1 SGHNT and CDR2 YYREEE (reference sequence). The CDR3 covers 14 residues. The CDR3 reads CASSFRSGTDTQYF. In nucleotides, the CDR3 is TGTGCCAGCAGCTTCCGTAGCGGCACAGATACGCAGTATTTT.

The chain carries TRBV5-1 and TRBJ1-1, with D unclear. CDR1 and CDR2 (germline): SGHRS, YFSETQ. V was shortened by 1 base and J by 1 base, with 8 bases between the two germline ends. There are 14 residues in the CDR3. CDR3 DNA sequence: TGCGCCAGCAGCTTGAACGGCGGGAACACTGAAGCTTTCTTT. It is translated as CASSLNGGNTEAFF.